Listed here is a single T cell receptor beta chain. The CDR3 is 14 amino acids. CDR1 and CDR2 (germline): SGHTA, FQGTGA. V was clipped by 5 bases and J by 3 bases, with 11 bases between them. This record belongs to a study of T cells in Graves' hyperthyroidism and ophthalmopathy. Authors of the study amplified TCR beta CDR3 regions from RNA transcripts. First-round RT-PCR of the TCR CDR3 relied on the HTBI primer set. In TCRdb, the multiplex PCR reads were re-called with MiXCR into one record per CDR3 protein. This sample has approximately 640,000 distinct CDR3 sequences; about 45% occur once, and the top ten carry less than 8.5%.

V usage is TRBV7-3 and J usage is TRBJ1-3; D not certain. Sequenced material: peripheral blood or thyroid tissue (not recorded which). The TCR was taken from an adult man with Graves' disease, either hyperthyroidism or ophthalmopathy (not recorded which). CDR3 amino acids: CASSQVAIGNTIYF. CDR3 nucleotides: TGTGCCAGCAGCCAAGTCGCGATTGGAAACACCATATATTTT.